These 27 T cell receptor beta chains were all obtained from the same sample, sequenced in a study of technical replicates of blood from a few donors. TCRdb keeps only in-frame clones here, not all; method: immunoSEQ multiplex PCR. The sample holds around 79,000 clones, around nine tenths seen once. Sequences were obtained from T cells isolated from PBMCs. These TCRs come from a human donor in good health.

The chain couples TRBV10-2 to TRBJ2-7, with TRBD2 identical over 8 bases. Germline V CDR1 and CDR2: WSHSY, SAAADI. J was trimmed by 6 bases and V by 10 bases; bases with no gene match: 17. The length of the CDR3 is 15 residues. The CDR3 region has the DNA TGCGCCACTCACTACACCGGGGGGGGAGGGCGCGAGCAGTACTTC. It is translated as CATHYTGGGGREQYF.

CDR3 loop: CASSKESGQQKSSYNSPLHF. In DNA, the CDR3 is TGTGCCAGCAGCAAAGAATCGGGACAGCAAAAGAGCTCCTATAATTCACCCCTCCACTTT. The chain joins TRBV21-1 to TRBJ1-6; no check of the table's D call, TRBD1, against the DNA was made. TRBV21-1 is classified as a pseudogene. This CDR3 has 20 amino acids.

This clone came up once. This same CDR3 is encoded by further DNA sequences in the sample. The V and J genes are TRBV18 and TRBJ2-7, with TRBD1 identical over 8 bases. Trimming at V came to 3 bases and at J to 4 bases, leaving 5 bases not matched to a gene. Germline CDR1 reads KGHSH; CDR2 reads LQKENI. CDR3 length: 14 residues. The CDR3 DNA reads TGTGCCAGCTCACCCGGACAGGGCGCGTACGAGCAGTACTTC. Protein product: CASSPGQGAYEQYF.

The genes are TRBV18 and TRBJ2-3, with D possibly being TRBD1 (6 bases). V was cut by 0 bases and J by 9 bases, with 19 bases left in between. The CDR3 extends over 16 amino acids. Looked up from germline, CDR1 is KGHSH and CDR2 is LQKENI. The CDR3: CASSPPGSQIQGTQYF. The CDR3 DNA reads TGTGCCAGCTCACCACCGGGGTCGCAGATTCAGGGGACGCAGTATTTT.

This chain connects TRBV14 to TRBJ1-2; D is uncertain. This CDR3 is built from 15 residues. Trimming pared 1 base from V and 7 bases from J, leaving 16 bases between. CDR1 and CDR2 from the germline V gene are SGHDN and FVKESK. CDR3 bases: TGTGCCAGCAGCCAAGTAACTGGAATAGGGAGTGGCTACACCTTC. Its translation is CASSQVTGIGSGYTF. The full variable domain, with the rest looked up from reference TRBV14 and TRBJ1-2, is EAGVTQFPSHSVIEKGQTVTLRCDPISGHDNLYWYRRVMGKEIKFLLHFVKESKQDESGMPNNRFLAERTGGTYSTLKVQPAELEDSGVYFCASSQVTGIGSGYTFGSGTRLTVV.

The V gene is TRBV19, the J gene TRBJ1-5; 7 nucleotides match TRBD1. Trimming at V came to 3 bases and at J to 5 bases, leaving 4 bases not matched to a gene. From germline, CDR1 is LNHDA and CDR2 SQIVND (reference sequence). The CDR3 spans 14 residues. This CDR3 is CASSMEGAYQPQHF. DNA for the CDR3: TGTGCCAGTAGTATGGAGGGGGCATATCAGCCCCAGCATTTT.

The V gene is TRBV27, the J gene TRBJ1-5; weak D call: TRBD1 (5 bases). Per germline, CDR1 MNHEY and CDR2 SMNVEV (reference sequence). This CDR3 has 13 amino acids. V lost 3 bases and J lost 5, with 8 bases in between. CDR3 in DNA: TGTGCCAGCAGTTTGACAGTTGATCAGCCCCAGCATTTT. It specifies CASSLTVDQPQHF.

The rearrangement uses TRBV9 and TRBJ1-2; tentatively, D is TRBD1 (5 bases). The CDR3 is 12 amino acids. V gave up 0 bases and J gave up 8 bases, with 8 bases separating them. Germline CDR1 SGDLS, CDR2 YYNGEE. CDR3 sequence reads: CASSVVPGGYTF. As DNA, the CDR3 is TGTGCCAGCAGCGTAGTACCAGGGGGCTACACCTTC.

The rearrangement joins TRBV18 to TRBJ2-7; D is unresolved. The germline V and J ends were trimmed by 2 bases and 5 bases, with 7 bases remaining between them. The CDR3 extends over 12 amino acids. Germline lookup yields CDR1 KGHSH and CDR2 LQKENI. In DNA, the CDR3 is TGTGCCAGCTCACCAGGTACAAACGAGCAGTACTTC. Its protein product is CASSPGTNEQYF.

The chain joins TRBV13 to TRBJ1-3; D ambiguous. The CDR3 covers 12 residues. Between the trimmed V and J ends, which lost 5 bases and 4 bases, there was a span of 6 bases. Germline values: CDR1 PRHDT, CDR2 FYEKMQ (reference sequence). CDR3 nucleotide sequence: TGTGCCAGCAGCGGAGACGGAAACACCATATATTTT. This codes for CASSGDGNTIYF.

V usage is TRBV12-5 and J usage is TRBJ2-7; 9 nucleotides match TRBD2. Germline V CDR1 and CDR2: LGHNT, FRNRAP. V lost 4 bases, J lost 4 bases, and 8 bases stayed unmatched. There are 15 residues in the CDR3. The CDR3 loop reads CASGSSRGGTYEQYF. Written as DNA, the CDR3 is TGTGCTAGTGGTTCTTCGCGGGGGGGCACTTACGAGCAGTACTTC.

J is TRBJ1-5 and V is TRBV30; D perhaps matches TRBD1 (6 bases). CDR3 length: 14 residues. Germline-derived CDR1 and CDR2 are GTSNPN and SVGIG (reference sequence). V dropped 1 base and J dropped 7 bases, with 14 bases sitting between them. CDR3: CAWSAQGFHQPQHF. For the CDR3, the DNA is TGTGCCTGGAGTGCCCAGGGGTTCCACCAGCCCCAGCATTTT.

The chain recombines TRBV28 with TRBJ2-1, with 8 nucleotides matching TRBD2. V lost 3 bases and J lost 4; bases outside the gene matches: 11. The CDR3 is 17 amino acids. Germline CDR1 and CDR2: MDHEN and SYDVKM. CDR3 nucleotide sequence: TGTGCCAGCAGTTTGGTCGGGGGGACTAGTGATTACAATGAGCAGTTCTTC. Translation: CASSLVGGTSDYNEQFF.

The sample holds a few counts of this clone. J is TRBJ1-4 and V is TRBV5-6; D possibly corresponds to TRBD1 (6 bases). Per the germline V gene, CDR1 is SGHDT and CDR2 is YYEEEE. The CDR3 has 18 residues. Deletions cut 3 bases from V and 0 bases from J, with 18 bases between. Written as DNA, the CDR3 is TGTGCCAGCAGCTCTTTTAGGACAGCTGTTACAACTAATGAAAAACTGTTTTTT. The encoded protein is CASSSFRTAVTTNEKLFF.

This clone has only one observation. The CDR3: CASSPGQTSQETQYF. In DNA, the CDR3 is TGTGCCAGCAGCCCAGGACAGACTTCCCAAGAGACCCAGTACTTC. This sequence joins TRBV9 and TRBJ2-5; possible D gene TRBD1, 6 bases. The CDR3 runs to 15 residues. V gave up 4 bases and J gave up 1 base, with 14 bases separating them. Germline V gene sequence: CDR1 SGDLS, CDR2 YYNGEE.

This clone has only one observation. The V and J genes are TRBV5-6 and TRBJ2-7, with a possible D match to TRBD2 (5 bases). The V gene's germline CDR1 is SGHDT and CDR2 YYEEEE. This CDR3 is built from 12 residues. Between the trimmed V and J ends, which lost 1 base and 3 bases, there was a span of 5 bases. This CDR3 reads CASSLTSYEQYF. CDR3 nucleotide sequence: TGTGCCAGCAGCTTGACTAGCTACGAGCAGTACTTC.

CDR3 coding DNA: TGTGCCAGCAGTAATACGGGACAGGGCTACGAGCAGTACTTC. Encoded protein: CASSNTGQGYEQYF. The V call is TRBV6-1, the J call TRBJ2-7; 9 bases align to TRBD1. CDR3 length: 14 amino acids. After removal of 5 bases from V and 3 bases from J, the junction contained 5 bases not matched to a gene. Germline V gene lookup returns CDR1 MNHNS and CDR2 SASEGT.

The CDR3 DNA reads TGTGCCAGCAGCGGGTCGGGGGGCGGTGGCAATCAGCCCCAGCATTTT. This encodes CASSGSGGGGNQPQHF. The chain employs TRBV27 and TRBJ1-5; TRBD1 is a possible D gene (6 bases). In germline, CDR1 is MNHEY, CDR2 SMNVEV (reference sequence). The V end was cut by 6 bases, the J end by 2 bases, with 17 bases between. This CDR3 region has 16 residues.

The sample holds a few counts of this clone. The gene calls are TRBV15 and TRBJ1-1, with unresolved D. The CDR3 has 14 amino acids. Trimming removed 0 bases from V and 4 bases from J, with 9 bases in between. Germline CDR1 and CDR2: LNHNV and YYDKDF (reference sequence). The CDR3 here is CATSRENRGTEAFF. Here the CDR3 DNA reads TGTGCCACCAGCAGAGAGAATCGGGGCACTGAAGCTTTCTTT.

This clone occurred once. The chain carries TRBV15 and TRBJ1-3, with 7 bases matching TRBD1. V dropped 2 bases and J dropped 7; count of bases not matched to a gene: 17. The V gene's germline CDR1 is LNHNV and CDR2 YYDKDF (reference sequence). The CDR3 has 18 amino acids. The CDR3 is CATSRTTLYRTGDNTIYF. In nucleotides, the CDR3 is TGTGCCACCAGCAGAACGACATTATATAGGACAGGTGATAACACCATATATTTT.

The chain carries TRBV7-9 and TRBJ1-1, with D unresolved. CDR3 size: 12 residues. V dropped 3 bases and J dropped 3 bases, with 5 bases sitting between them. Looked up from germline, CDR1 is SEHNR and CDR2 is FQNEAQ (reference sequence). The CDR3 DNA is TGTGCCAGCAGCTTCTCCGACACTGAAGCTTTCTTT. It encodes CASSFSDTEAFF.

This chain connects TRBV20-1 to TRBJ2-1, with unresolved D. The CDR3 sequence is 10 residues long. Per the germline V gene, CDR1 is DFQATT and CDR2 is SNEGSKA (reference sequence). Trimming stripped 8 bases from V and 9 bases from J, with 11 bases between. The CDR3 region is CSSSTREQFF. In nucleotides, the CDR3 is TGCAGTTCCTCGACTCGTGAGCAGTTCTTC.

The chain joins TRBV19 to TRBJ1-4, with 9 bases that match TRBD1. Germline loops: CDR1 LNHDA, CDR2 SQIVND (reference sequence). This CDR3 is 14 amino acids long. V shed 5 bases and J 8 bases; nucleotides not matched to a gene: 6. CDR3 region: CASSLWTGEEKLFF. CDR3 in DNA: TGTGCCAGTAGTCTCTGGACAGGGGAAGAAAAACTGTTTTTT.

The chain combines TRBV7-6 with TRBJ1-1; no definite D call. V lost 5 bases to trimming and J lost 7 bases, with 17 bases between them. The CDR3 covers 14 residues. Germline CDR1 reads SGHVS; CDR2 reads FNYEAQ. The DNA for the CDR3 is TGTGCCAGCAGCAAATCGACGGGAGGAGATGAAGCTTTCTTT. It specifies CASSKSTGGDEAFF.

This clone occurred once. The gene calls are TRBV2 and TRBJ2-7; 11 bases map to TRBD1. The CDR3 is 16 residues long. Losses at the gene ends were 6 bases for V and 3 bases for J; bases not matched to a gene: 10. Germline loops: CDR1 SNHLY, CDR2 FYNNEI. The CDR3 loop is CASRGTGGLWSYEQYF. The CDR3 coding sequence is TGTGCCAGCAGGGGGACAGGGGGTCTTTGGAGCTACGAGCAGTACTTC.

This chain connects TRBV6-5 to TRBJ1-2; 8 bases are a match to TRBD1. Looked up from germline, CDR1 is MNHEY and CDR2 is SVGAGI. The CDR3 has 15 amino acids. Losses at the gene ends were 6 bases for V and 4 bases for J; bases not matched to a gene: 10. CDR3 DNA sequence: TGTGCCAGCAGGATACCAGGGGGCGGCGGCTATGGCTACACCTTC. Translating gives CASRIPGGGGYGYTF.

The rearrangement links TRBV28 to TRBJ2-2; D is uncertain. The CDR3 contains 13 residues. In germline, CDR1 is MDHEN, CDR2 SYDVKM. Deletions cut 2 bases from V and 3 bases from J, with 4 bases between. The CDR3 reads CASSLADTGELFF. DNA of the CDR3: TGTGCCAGCAGTTTAGCGGACACCGGGGAGCTGTTTTTT.